These 19 T cell receptor beta chains originate from one sample sequenced in a study of CD8+ T cells in alopecia areata. Regarding treatment: oral pan-JAK inhibitor, 5-10 mg twice daily. Once RNA had been extracted, it was reverse transcribed into cDNA to act as the sequencing template. Clones were read by immunoSEQ multiplex PCR, and TCRdb kept only the in-frame ones, dropping some. The sample has roughly 92,000 clones, just over 70% seen once. Source: CD8+ T cells sorted from blood, taken between weeks 43 and 45, from a patient treated with tofacitinib. These TCRs come from a human donor with alopecia areata.

This clone appeared a single time. This chain uses TRBV7-2 with TRBJ2-3; 8 nucleotides match TRBD1. This CDR3 is built from 15 residues. CDR1 is SGHTA and CDR2 is FQGNSA in the germline V gene. J was trimmed by 0 bases and V by 5 bases; bases with no gene match: 4. CDR3 coding DNA: TGTGCCAGCAGCACGGACAGGGAAAGCACAGATACGCAGTATTTT. Amino acid sequence: CASSTDRESTDTQYF. The variable domain in full, completed from reference TRBV7-2 and TRBJ2-3, reads GAGVSQSPSNKVTEKGKDVELRCDPISGHTALYWYRQSLGQGLEFLIYFQGNSAPDKSGLPSDRFSAERTGGSVSTLTIQRTQQEDSAVYLCASSTDRESTDTQYFGPGTRLTVL.

This CDR3 is CASSPGGTPHGYTF. CDR3 bases: TGTGCCAGCTCACCAGGGGGAACCCCTCATGGCTACACCTTC. V usage is TRBV18 and J usage is TRBJ1-2, with D maybe TRBD1 (5 bases). Germline CDR1 KGHSH, CDR2 LQKENI. V was clipped by 2 bases and J by 6 bases, with 13 bases between them. This CDR3 contains 14 residues.

This clone was counted only a few times. The CDR3 DNA is TGTGCCAGCAGCTTAGCTCGGTCGAACTATGGCTACACCTTC. Translated: CASSLARSNYGYTF. The J gene is TRBJ1-2, the V gene TRBV7-2; D not certain. Trimming removed 0 bases at V and 2 bases at J, with 7 bases between. CDR3 length: 14 amino acids. CDR1 and CDR2 (germline): SGHTA, FQGNSA.

This clone has only one observation. V gene TRBV2 combines with J gene TRBJ2-7; possible D gene TRBD2, 5 bases. Germline loops: CDR1 SNHLY, CDR2 FYNNEI. Deletions cut 6 bases from V and 6 bases from J, with 12 bases between. The length of the CDR3 is 12 residues. CDR3 sequence (DNA): TGTGCCAGCAGAGGCGGCGGACTCGAGCAGTACTTC. Translating gives CASRGGGLEQYF. Together with reference TRBV2 and TRBJ2-7, the CDR3 gives the full variable domain: EPEVTQTPSHQVTQMGQEVILRCVPISNHLYFYWYRQILGQKVEFLVSFYNNEISEKSEIFDDQFSVERPDGSNFTLKIRSTKLEDSAMYFCASRGGGLEQYFGPGTRLTVT.

This chain links TRBV29-1 with TRBJ2-1; 8 bases agree with TRBD1. Germline loops: CDR1 SQVTM, CDR2 ANQGSEA. Losses at the gene ends were 1 base for V and 5 bases for J; bases not matched to a gene: 7. This CDR3 is built from 15 residues. Written as DNA, the CDR3 is TGCAGCGTTGAAGGTGAAGGGACAGGCAACAATGAGCAGTTCTTC. This gives the protein CSVEGEGTGNNEQFF.

CDR3 sequence reads: CASSLTGADIQYF. The DNA for the CDR3 is TGTGCCAGCAGCTTGACAGGGGCGGACATTCAGTACTTC. V gene TRBV7-3 combines with J gene TRBJ2-4; 8 bases are shared with TRBD1. The length of the CDR3 is 13 residues. Per the germline V gene, CDR1 is SGHTA and CDR2 is FQGTGA. V lost 3 bases, J lost 8 bases, and 3 bases stayed unmatched.

This clone was found a few times. This chain joins TRBV9 and TRBJ1-1, with unresolved D. Trimming removed 0 bases at V and 1 base at J, with 22 bases between. The CDR3 contains 19 residues. The germline V gene has CDR1 SGDLS and CDR2 YYNGEE. The CDR3 sequence: CASSVAGSPARGENTEAFF. CDR3 bases: TGTGCCAGCAGCGTAGCGGGCAGCCCGGCACGTGGGGAGAACACTGAAGCTTTCTTT. Complete variable domain (other parts from reference TRBV9 and TRBJ1-1): DSGVTQTPKHLITATGQRVTLRCSPRSGDLSVYWYQQSLDQGLQFLIQYYNGEERAKGNILERFSAQQFPDLHSELNLSSLELGDSALYFCASSVAGSPARGENTEAFFGQGTRLTVV.

V and J are TRBV9 and TRBJ2-3; D is ambiguous. The CDR3 sequence is 14 residues long. Trimming took 4 bases from V and 5 from J, leaving 14 bases between them. Germline CDR1 reads SGDLS; CDR2 reads YYNGEE. The CDR3 DNA is TGTGCCAGCAGCCCCTTCGTATCGGGAGATACGCAGTATTTT. Translated: CASSPFVSGDTQYF.

This clone has only a few counts. CDR3 DNA: TGCAGCGTTGAGCTAGCGGGGTTGGGGTACGAGCAGTACTTC. This sequence encodes CSVELAGLGYEQYF. The chain carries TRBV29-1 and TRBJ2-7; 9 nucleotides align to TRBD2. Germline-derived CDR1 and CDR2 are SQVTM and ANQGSEA. Losses at the gene ends were 3 bases for V and 4 bases for J; bases not matched to a gene: 7. This CDR3 is 14 amino acids long.

CDR3 in amino acids: CASRGFERGIPQETQYF. CDR3 bases: TGTGCCAGCAGGGGGTTTGAGCGGGGGATTCCACAAGAGACCCAGTACTTC. The chain is built from TRBV7-2 and TRBJ2-5; 8 positions agree with TRBD2. This CDR3 spans 17 amino acids. V shed 6 bases and J 2 bases; nucleotides not matched to a gene: 14. Germline V gives CDR1 SGHTA, CDR2 FQGNSA. The full variable domain, completed using reference TRBV7-2 and TRBJ2-5, is GAGVSQSPSNKVTEKGKDVELRCDPISGHTALYWYRQSLGQGLEFLIYFQGNSAPDKSGLPSDRFSAERTGGSVSTLTIQRTQQEDSAVYLCASRGFERGIPQETQYFGPGTRLLVL.

V gene TRBV30 combines with J gene TRBJ1-1; TRBD1 might be the D (5 bases). Trimming pared 2 bases from V and 8 bases from J, leaving 12 bases between. Germline V lookup: CDR1 GTSNPN, CDR2 SVGIG (reference sequence). The CDR3 runs 12 residues. The CDR3: CAWSPGTREAFF. CDR3 DNA sequence: TGTGCCTGGAGTCCCGGGACGAGAGAAGCTTTCTTT.

The rearrangement joins TRBV2 to TRBJ2-1, with D uncertain. This CDR3 has 11 residues. Trimming cost V 9 bases and J 7 bases, with 10 bases left between them. Germline V gene data show CDR1 as SNHLY and CDR2 as FYNNEI. CDR3 amino acids: CARGRRNEQFF. The CDR3 DNA reads as TGTGCCAGGGGTAGGCGGAATGAGCAGTTCTTC.

This clone rates as large. The rearrangement joins TRBV29-1 to TRBJ2-7; tentatively, D is TRBD1 (6 bases). The germline CDR1 and CDR2 sequences are SQVTM and ANQGSEA. CDR3 length: 12 residues. CDR3 DNA sequence: TGCACTCCCCGGGACAAGTTGAGGGAGCAGTACTTC. Translating gives CTPRDKLREQYF.

The chain is built from TRBV10-2 and TRBJ2-7, with 9 bases matching TRBD2. Germline V gene sequence: CDR1 WSHSY, CDR2 SAAADI. V lost 7 bases, J lost 3 bases, and 7 bases stayed unmatched. The CDR3 is 14 residues long. The CDR3, as DNA: TGCGCCAGCACTCTAGGCGGGGGGGTCTACGAGCAGTACTTC. It translates to CASTLGGGVYEQYF.

As for this clone: A read error may produce the germline difference seen at one junction end. This CDR3 reads CNVVGLETQYF. As DNA, the CDR3 is TGCAACGTTGTGGGTTTGGAGACCCAGTACTTC. The chain links TRBV29-1 to TRBJ2-5, with D hard to call. The CDR3 covers 11 residues. Germline values: CDR1 SQVTM, CDR2 ANQGSEA.

The chain joins TRBV11-2 to TRBJ2-2, with 7 bases that match TRBD2. Trimming took 1 base from V and 2 from J; bases not matched to a gene: 4. Looked up from germline, CDR1 is SGHAT and CDR2 is FQNNGV. The CDR3 loop spans 16 amino acids. CDR3 bases: TGTGCCAGCAGCTTAGGTCCGGGGGGAAACACCGGGGAGCTGTTTTTT. This sequence encodes CASSLGPGGNTGELFF.

V gene TRBV11-2 combines with J gene TRBJ2-7; D might be TRBD2 (6 bases). The CDR3 has 14 amino acids. The germline V gene has CDR1 SGHAT and CDR2 FQNNGV. V lost 5 bases to trimming and J lost 3 bases, with 14 bases between them. The CDR3 loop is CASSLAGYDYEQYF. CDR3 bases: TGTGCCAGCAGCCTCGCGGGGTACGACTACGAGCAGTACTTC.

Comments on this clone: Given a far larger clone just one base away, this is likely a sequencing read error. The rearrangement links TRBV7-2 to TRBJ2-7; D ambiguous. The CDR3 consists of 12 residues. Germline V gene data show CDR1 as SGHTA and CDR2 as FQGNSA. CDR3 loop: CASSLGAYERYF. The CDR3 nucleotides are TGTGCCAGCAGCTTAGGGGCCTACGAGCGGTACTTC.

V and J are TRBV2 and TRBJ1-2; a weak D match, TRBD1 (5 bases). The CDR3 runs to 14 residues. Trimming pared 3 bases from V and 2 bases from J, leaving 10 bases between. Germline V gene sequence: CDR1 SNHLY, CDR2 FYNNEI. CDR3 protein: CASSEWGGNYGYTF. CDR3 sequence (DNA): TGTGCCAGCAGTGAGTGGGGCGGAAACTATGGCTACACCTTC.